Each of the 28 T cell receptor beta chains below was sequenced from the same sample in a study of early T cells in non-severe SARS-CoV-2 infection. MiXCR, run by TCRdb on the 5' RACE reads, gives a single entry per CDR3 protein. The data hold 100,000 to 120,000 distinct CDR3 sequences, with roughly 13% observed a single time. Sequenced material: whole blood, taken at baseline. These receptors came from an adult who was a healthcare worker with PCR-confirmed SARS-CoV-2 infection or an uninfected control (not recorded which).

The genes are TRBV24-1 and TRBJ1-2; D gene ambiguous. The CDR3 sequence is 13 residues long. The germline V gene has CDR1 KGHDR and CDR2 SFDVKD. Trimming pared 1 base from V and 3 bases from J, leaving 5 bases between. Here the CDR3 reads CATSDFPDYGYTF. CDR3 nucleotides: TGTGCCACCAGTGATTTCCCAGACTATGGCTACACCTTC.

This clonotype was counted at least ten times. V is TRBV18 and J is TRBJ1-2; D is possibly TRBD1 (6 bases). With 8 bases removed from V and 6 bases from J, the gap between germline ends came to 16 bases. Germline CDR1 reads KGHSH; CDR2 reads LQKENI. The CDR3 is 13 residues long. The DNA for the CDR3 is TGTGCCAGCGGAACAGGGCTTGAAGATGGCTACACCTTC. The encoded protein is CASGTGLEDGYTF.

The J gene is TRBJ2-1, the V gene TRBV24-1; D is perhaps TRBD2 (5 bases). Germline V gives CDR1 KGHDR, CDR2 SFDVKD. The CDR3 length is 10 residues. The V end was cut by 8 bases, the J end by 12 bases, with 10 bases between. DNA of the CDR3: TGTGCCACCAAAACTAGGGCGCAGTTCTTC. Protein: CATKTRAQFF.

The chain employs TRBV14 and TRBJ1-2; possible D gene TRBD1, 5 bases. V gave up 4 bases and J gave up 6 bases, with 24 bases separating them. Germline V gene data show CDR1 as SGHDN and CDR2 as FVKESK. This CDR3 comprises 17 residues. In nucleotides, the CDR3 is TGTGCCAGCAGCCGCCGGGGCCAAGAGGGGAAACTGAATGGCTACACCTTC. It encodes CASSRRGQEGKLNGYTF.

The rearrangement uses TRBV3-1 and TRBJ1-1; D unclear. V was clipped by 5 bases and J by 4 bases, with 11 bases between them. CDR1 and CDR2 from the germline V gene are LGHDT and YNNKEL (reference sequence). CDR3 length: 13 amino acids. This CDR3 reads CASSFGRGTEAFF. CDR3 sequence (DNA): TGTGCCAGCAGCTTCGGGAGAGGCACTGAAGCTTTCTTT.

This clonotype has a count of ten or more. This chain connects TRBV11-2 to TRBJ1-4, with TRBD1 matching over 9 bases. The V gene's germline CDR1 is SGHAT and CDR2 FQNNGV. The V and J ends lost 6 bases and 7 bases, in that order; junction bases with no gene match: 12. The CDR3 spans 16 residues. CDR3 residues: CASRPEQGAHSEKLFF. The CDR3 DNA follows: TGTGCCAGCAGGCCTGAACAGGGGGCGCATAGTGAAAAACTGTTTTTT.

In its sample, this clonotype was seen a few times. V and J are TRBV7-8 and TRBJ2-5; 13 bases are a match to TRBD2. Germline V gives CDR1 SGHVS, CDR2 FQNEAQ. V trimming: 4 bases; J trimming: 2 bases; junction bases outside the gene matches: 4. The CDR3 sequence is 16 residues long. The chain's CDR3 is CASSSGTSGVQETQYF. CDR3 in DNA: TGTGCCAGCAGCTCCGGGACTAGCGGGGTGCAAGAGACCCAGTACTTC. Based on the CDR3 plus reference TRBV7-8 and TRBJ2-5, the full variable domain is GAGVSQSPRYKVAKRGQDVALRCDPISGHVSLFWYQQALGQGPEFLTYFQNEAQLDKSGLPSDRFFAERPEGSVSTLKIQRTQQEDSAVYLCASSSGTSGVQETQYFGPGTRLLVL.

This clonotype was seen a few times. The J gene is TRBJ2-3, the V gene TRBV4-1; weak D call: TRBD2 (6 bases). Germline CDR1 reads MGHRA; CDR2 reads YSYEKL. V was pared by 0 bases and J by 0 bases, with 13 bases between. The CDR3 contains 17 residues. For the CDR3, the DNA is TGCGCCAGCAGCCAAGAAGTAGCGGAGCCGAGCACAGATACGCAGTATTTT. This codes for CASSQEVAEPSTDTQYF.

V usage is TRBV6-2 or TRBV6-3 and J usage is TRBJ2-7, with 7 bases that match TRBD2. CDR3 length: 14 residues. Germline V lookup: CDR1 MNHEY, CDR2 SVGEGT. V lost 2 bases and J lost 2; bases outside the gene matches: 3. The CDR3 coding sequence is TGTGCCAGCAGTTACCCGGGACTAACCTACGAGCAGTACTTC. Protein: CASSYPGLTYEQYF.

This clonotype was picked up many times. The chain employs TRBV20-1 and TRBJ2-7, with 11 bases aligning to TRBD2. Germline assignment: CDR1 DFQATT and CDR2 SNEGSKA (reference sequence). The V gene end was trimmed by 1 base and the J gene end by 4 bases; junction bases not matched to a gene: 6. This CDR3 spans 15 amino acids. The CDR3 DNA is TGCAGTGCTAGAGGCATAGCGGGGGGGATTTACGAGCAGTACTTC. Encoded protein: CSARGIAGGIYEQYF.

This clonotype was counted a few times. The chain combines TRBV5-6 with TRBJ2-7; tentatively, D is TRBD1 (6 bases). Trimming left V 4 bases short and J 5 bases short, with 16 bases between. Germline CDR1 reads SGHDT; CDR2 reads YYEEEE. CDR3 length: 14 residues. CDR3 in amino acids: CASSPDYRDHEQYF. Written as DNA, the CDR3 is TGTGCCAGCAGCCCCGACTACAGGGACCACGAGCAGTACTTC.

This clonotype was seen only a few times. The rearrangement uses TRBV5-1 and TRBJ2-2; 11 bases fit TRBD2. Germline CDR1 reads SGHRS; CDR2 reads YFSETQ. The V segment lost 0 bases and the J segment 9 bases; nucleotides outside the gene matches: 7. The CDR3 sequence is 16 residues long. The CDR3 protein is CASSLVLGLAARELFF. The CDR3 DNA sequence: TGCGCCAGCAGCTTGGTCCTGGGACTAGCGGCCAGGGAGCTGTTTTTT.

This clonotype has only a few counts. This chain connects TRBV3-1 to TRBJ2-2, with 11 bases that match TRBD2. In germline, CDR1 is LGHDT, CDR2 YNNKEL (reference sequence). Trimming cost V 2 bases and J 5 bases; bases outside gene matches: 10. The CDR3 is 18 amino acids. The CDR3 coding sequence is TGTGCCAGCAGCCAACGTACTAGCGGGGGAACCAGGACCGGGGAGCTGTTTTTT. It encodes CASSQRTSGGTRTGELFF.

This clonotype showed up many times. The chain employs TRBV28 and TRBJ1-5, with 7 positions matching TRBD1. The CDR3 contains 18 residues. Unmatched junction bases numbered 10, after V lost 2 bases and J lost 0 bases. Germline values: CDR1 MDHEN, CDR2 SYDVKM. The CDR3 loop is CASSLEGDRAHSNQPQHF. CDR3 nucleotides: TGTGCCAGCAGTTTAGAGGGAGACAGGGCACATAGCAATCAGCCCCAGCATTTT.

This clonotype was counted only a few times. This chain links TRBV30 with TRBJ1-4, with D uncertain. The V and J ends lost 2 bases and 2 bases respectively, with 6 bases between them. The CDR3 covers 13 residues. CDR1 is GTSNPN, CDR2 SVGIG, per germline (reference sequence). The CDR3 coding sequence is TGTGCCTGGAGTATTGGCACTAATGAAAAACTGTTTTTT. Encoded protein: CAWSIGTNEKLFF.

The gene calls are TRBV28 and TRBJ2-5; 12 bases fit TRBD2. The CDR3 runs to 16 residues. Germline CDR1 reads MDHEN; CDR2 reads SYDVKM. After removal of 5 bases from V and 0 bases from J, the junction contained 4 bases not matched to a gene. The CDR3: CASSRGLAGYQETQYF. The DNA for the CDR3 is TGTGCCAGCAGTCGCGGACTAGCGGGGTACCAAGAGACCCAGTACTTC.

This clonotype was counted many times. The chain is built from TRBV12-3 or TRBV12-4 and TRBJ2-3; 13 nucleotides match TRBD2. The junction had 6 bases not matched to a gene; V was cut back by 2 bases and J by 4 bases. The CDR3 has 17 amino acids. In nucleotides, the CDR3 is TGTGCCAGCAGTTTACCCGGACTAGCGGGAGTGGCAGATACGCAGTATTTT. Translating it yields CASSLPGLAGVADTQYF.

The chain carries TRBV29-1 and TRBJ1-1; possibly TRBD1 for D (6 bases). With 4 bases removed from V and 1 base from J, the gap between germline ends came to 7 bases. This CDR3 comprises 12 residues. Looked up from germline, CDR1 is SQVTM and CDR2 is ANQGSEA. The CDR3 DNA reads as TGCAGCGTTGGAGGGGGGAACACTGAAGCTTTCTTT. This encodes CSVGGGNTEAFF.

In its sample, this clonotype was seen a few times. The J gene is TRBJ1-4, the V gene TRBV10-3; 11 nucleotides agree with TRBD1. Trimming removed 6 bases from V and 1 base from J; junction bases left unmatched: 4. The CDR3 is made up of 16 amino acids. The germline V gene encodes CDR1 ENHRY and CDR2 SYGVKD. The CDR3 loop reads CAIRPGTGGTNEKLFF. CDR3 DNA sequence: TGTGCCATCAGGCCCGGGACAGGGGGAACTAATGAAAAACTGTTTTTT.

The J gene is TRBJ2-3, the V gene TRBV7-9, with D perhaps TRBD1 or TRBD2 (6 bases each). The CDR3 consists of 16 residues. Trimming took off 2 bases at V and 1 base at J, with 13 bases between the two ends. Germline V gene data show CDR1 as SEHNR and CDR2 as FQNEAQ (reference sequence). The CDR3 region has the DNA TGTGCCAGCAGCTTAACCGGGGGCGAGGGCACAGATACGCAGTATTTT. It translates to CASSLTGGEGTDTQYF.

V and J are TRBV12-3 or TRBV12-4 and TRBJ2-7, with TRBD1 matching 8 bases. J was trimmed by 2 bases and V by 6 bases; bases with no gene match: 6. This CDR3 has 14 amino acids. CDR3 nucleotide sequence: TGTGCCAGCAGGGAAACAGGGGGGCCCTACGAGCAGTACTTC. The encoded protein is CASRETGGPYEQYF.

This clonotype was detected only a few times. This chain uses TRBV27 with TRBJ2-4, with D possibly called TRBD1 or TRBD2 (5 bases each). The CDR3 has 17 residues. Deletions cut 3 bases from V and 0 bases from J, with 15 bases between. The germline CDR1 and CDR2 sequences are MNHEY and SMNVEV (reference sequence). DNA of the CDR3: TGTGCCAGCAGTTTCAGGGACGGACCCCTAGCCAAAAACATTCAGTACTTC. Encoded protein: CASSFRDGPLAKNIQYF.

In this sample, this clonotype turned up a few times. The V and J genes are TRBV24-1 and TRBJ2-3; 8 bases agree with TRBD1. From germline, CDR1 is KGHDR and CDR2 SFDVKD. The CDR3 runs 15 residues. Losses at the gene ends were 3 bases for V and 4 bases for J; bases not matched to a gene: 5. DNA for the CDR3: TGTGCCACCAGTGATACCAGGGGGCTCTCAGATACGCAGTATTTT. Protein sequence: CATSDTRGLSDTQYF.

This clonotype has more than one count but fewer than ten. This sequence joins TRBV3-1 and TRBJ2-1; 9 bases are shared with TRBD2. This CDR3 contains 16 residues. Germline CDR1 and CDR2: LGHDT and YNNKEL (reference sequence). The junction had 1 base not matched to a gene; V was cut back by 1 base and J by 0 bases. The CDR3 sequence: CASSQGLAVSYNEQFF. In DNA, the CDR3 is TGTGCCAGCAGCCAAGGACTAGCGGTCTCCTACAATGAGCAGTTCTTC.

This clonotype was observed many times. The rearrangement joins TRBV9 to TRBJ2-2, with 11 bases that match TRBD1. The CDR3 length is 15 residues. Trimming cost V 3 bases and J 6 bases; bases outside gene matches: 4. In germline, CDR1 is SGDLS, CDR2 YYNGEE. The CDR3 reads CASSAGTGGSGELFF. The CDR3 DNA reads as TGTGCCAGCAGCGCCGGGACAGGGGGTTCCGGGGAGCTGTTTTTT.

In this sample, this clonotype turned up a few times. The CDR3 DNA reads as TGCGCCAGCAGCCAAGACCAGGGCGTCTACTCACCCCTCCACTTT. Translating it yields CASSQDQGVYSPLHF. The chain carries TRBV4-1 and TRBJ1-6; TRBD1 might be the D (5 bases). Germline values: CDR1 MGHRA, CDR2 YSYEKL. The V end was cut by 0 bases, the J end by 10 bases, with 13 bases between. The CDR3 consists of 15 residues.

V and J are TRBV28 and TRBJ1-1, with 9 bases fitting TRBD1. Germline CDR1 and CDR2: MDHEN and SYDVKM. The CDR3 has 13 amino acids. Losses at the gene ends were 7 bases for V and 5 bases for J; bases not matched to a gene: 5. CDR3 amino acids: CASNPGQGTEAFF. The CDR3 DNA follows: TGTGCCAGCAACCCGGGACAGGGAACTGAAGCTTTCTTT. Full variable domain (outside the CDR3, taken from reference TRBV28 and TRBJ1-1): DVKVTQSSRYLVKRTGEKVFLECVQDMDHENMFWYRQDPGLGLRLIYFSYDVKMKEKGDIPEGYSVSREKKERFSLILESASTNQTSMYLCASNPGQGTEAFFGQGTRLTVV.

This clonotype was counted ten times or more. The rearrangement joins TRBV12-3 or TRBV12-4 to TRBJ2-7; TRBD1 matches at 7 bases. J gave up 6 bases and V 6 bases, and 8 bases lay outside the gene matches. CDR3 size: 13 residues. CDR3 DNA sequence: TGTGCCAGCAGCTGGATGACAGGGACCGAGCAGTACTTC. This gives the protein CASSWMTGTEQYF.